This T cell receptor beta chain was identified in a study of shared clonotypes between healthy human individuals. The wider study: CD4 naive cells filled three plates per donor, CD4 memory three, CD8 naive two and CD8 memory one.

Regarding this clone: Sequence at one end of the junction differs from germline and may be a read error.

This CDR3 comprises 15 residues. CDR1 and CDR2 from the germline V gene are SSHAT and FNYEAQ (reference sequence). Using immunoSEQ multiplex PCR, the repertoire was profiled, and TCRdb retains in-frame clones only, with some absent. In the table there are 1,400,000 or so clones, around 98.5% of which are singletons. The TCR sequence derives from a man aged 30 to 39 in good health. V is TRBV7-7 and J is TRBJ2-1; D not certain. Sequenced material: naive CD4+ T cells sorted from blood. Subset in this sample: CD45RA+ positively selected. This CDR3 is CASSAGWSSYNEQFF. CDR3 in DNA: TGTGCTAGCAGCGCTGGGTGGAGCTCCTACAATGAGCAGTTCTTC.